Listed here are 7 T cell receptor beta chains from one sample, sequenced in a study of shared clonotypes between healthy human individuals. This table comes from immunoSEQ multiplex PCR, and its TCRdb copy is limited to in-frame clones, with some not included. This table holds some 1.5 million clones, roughly 96% found once. Sequencing was done on a sample of naive CD4+ T cells sorted from blood. This sample's subset: CD45RA+ positively selected. These receptors all stem from a young man in good health.

The chain links TRBV7-6 to TRBJ2-3; 7 nucleotides line up with TRBD2. The ends lost 7 bases at V and 8 bases at J; junction bases unmatched: 12. The CDR3 loop spans 14 amino acids. The germline V gene encodes CDR1 SGHVS and CDR2 FNYEAQ. The CDR3 DNA is TGTGCCAGCATCCCGGGGGAGGGGCGGCCTACGCAGTATTTT. The encoded protein is CASIPGEGRPTQYF.

In regard to this clone: This same CDR3 is encoded by further DNA sequences in the sample. V is TRBV10-1 and J is TRBJ1-5; D gene unclear. The CDR3 contains 12 residues. Trimming left V 3 bases short and J 4 bases short, with 4 bases between. CDR1 and CDR2 (germline): WNHNN, SYGVQD (reference sequence). This CDR3 reads CASSEGNQPQHF. CDR3 DNA sequence: TGCGCCAGCAGTGAAGGGAATCAGCCCCAGCATTTT.

This chain uses TRBV30 with TRBJ1-1, with D uncertain. CDR1 and CDR2 from the germline V gene are GTSNPN and SVGIG (reference sequence). This CDR3 contains 14 residues. V was pared by 1 base and J by 6 bases, with 15 bases between. CDR3 nucleotide sequence: TGTGCCTGGAGTGAGGGAAGACGAGTGCCTGAAGCTTTCTTT. Translated: CAWSEGRRVPEAFF.

This chain links TRBV6-4 with TRBJ2-2, with TRBD2 matching over 9 bases. Germline CDR1 reads MRHNA; CDR2 reads SNTAGT. Losses at the gene ends were 2 bases for V and 7 bases for J; bases not matched to a gene: 11. There are 17 residues in the CDR3. The CDR3 protein is CASSDPYSGRGVGELFF. The DNA of the CDR3 is TGTGCCAGCAGTGACCCTTATAGCGGGAGAGGTGTCGGGGAGCTGTTTTTT.

The chain is built from TRBV5-1 and TRBJ2-2; D gene ambiguous. CDR1 is SGHRS, CDR2 YFSETQ, per germline. V lost 5 bases and J lost 1, with 9 bases in between. The CDR3 has 14 residues. DNA of the CDR3: TGCGCCAGCAGTACAACGAGGAACACCGGGGAGCTGTTTTTT. It codes for CASSTTRNTGELFF.

A single count supports this clone. The V call is TRBV4-2, the J call TRBJ2-7, with D unresolved. Trimming took off 0 bases at V and 8 bases at J, with 8 bases between the two ends. Germline CDR1 and CDR2: LGHNA and YNFKEQ. The CDR3 contains 12 residues. The CDR3 here is CASSQDRTKQYF. The CDR3 DNA is TGTGCCAGCAGCCAAGATAGGACCAAGCAGTACTTC.

This sequence joins TRBV12-5 and TRBJ1-2; D is uncertain. Trimming removed 5 bases from V and 5 bases from J, with 18 bases in between. This CDR3 comprises 15 residues. CDR1 is LGHNT and CDR2 is FRNRAP in the germline V gene. CDR3 sequence: CASGPAGPKGYGYTF. The CDR3 bases are TGTGCTAGTGGTCCAGCCGGACCCAAAGGGTATGGCTACACCTTC.